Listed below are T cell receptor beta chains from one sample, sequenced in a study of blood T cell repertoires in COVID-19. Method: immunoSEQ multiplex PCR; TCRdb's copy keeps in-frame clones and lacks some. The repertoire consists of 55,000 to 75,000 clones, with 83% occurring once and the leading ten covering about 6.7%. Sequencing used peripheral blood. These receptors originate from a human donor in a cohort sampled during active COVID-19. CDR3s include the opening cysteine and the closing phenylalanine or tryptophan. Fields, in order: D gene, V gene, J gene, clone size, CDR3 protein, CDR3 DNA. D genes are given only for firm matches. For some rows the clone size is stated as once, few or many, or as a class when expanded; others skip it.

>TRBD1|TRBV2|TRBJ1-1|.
CATVPEQGASEAFF
TGTGCCACCGTCCCAGAACAGGGGGCCAGTGAAGCTTTCTTT
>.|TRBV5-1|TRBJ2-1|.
CASSARAGSYNEQFF
TGCGCCAGCAGCGCGAGGGCAGGTTCCTACAATGAGCAGTTCTTC
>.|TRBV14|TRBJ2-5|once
CASSQGAYSETQYF
TGTGCCAGCAGCCAAGGGGCTTATTCAGAGACCCAGTACTTC
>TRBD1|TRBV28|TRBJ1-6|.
CASSIPGQGTSPLHF
TGTGCCAGCAGTATCCCGGGACAGGGAACATCACCCCTCCACTTT
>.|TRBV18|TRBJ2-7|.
CASSPSQGSYEQYF
TGTGCCAGCTCACCAAGCCAGGGCTCCTACGAGCAGTACTTC
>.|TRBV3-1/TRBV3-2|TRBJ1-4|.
CASSPHQAGNEKLFF
TGTGCCAGCAGCCCACATCAGGCGGGGAATGAAAAACTGTTTTTT
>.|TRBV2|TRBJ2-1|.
CASHPVDLSDEQFF
TGTGCCAGCCACCCCGTGGACTTGTCGGATGAGCAGTTCTTC
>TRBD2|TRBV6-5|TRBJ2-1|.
CASSRTSGNEQFF
TGTGCCAGCAGTCGGACTAGCGGCAATGAGCAGTTCTTC
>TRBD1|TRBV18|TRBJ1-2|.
CASSPSGTGEGYTF
TGTGCCAGCTCACCGTCCGGGACAGGGGAGGGCTACACCTTC
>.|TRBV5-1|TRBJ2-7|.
CASSLEKYEQYF
TGCGCCAGCAGCTTAGAGAAGTACGAGCAGTACTTC
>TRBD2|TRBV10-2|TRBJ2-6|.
CASSDAGGSTGANVLTF
TGCGCCAGCAGTGATGCGGGGGGGTCTACTGGGGCCAACGTCCTGACTTTC
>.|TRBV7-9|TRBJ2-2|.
CASSRGNTGELFF
TGTGCCAGCAGCCGGGGAAACACCGGGGAGCTGTTTTTT
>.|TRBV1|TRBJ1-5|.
CTSSQDRNRGRRGPQHF
TGCACCAGCAGCCAAGATAGGAACAGGGGGCGCAGGGGGCCCCAGCATTTT
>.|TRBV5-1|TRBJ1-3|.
CASSSTSSGNTIYF
TGCGCCAGCAGCTCTACGAGCTCTGGAAACACCATATATTTT
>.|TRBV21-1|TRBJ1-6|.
CASTTGPGSPLHF
TGTGCCAGCACTACAGGCCCTGGCTCACCCCTCCACTTT
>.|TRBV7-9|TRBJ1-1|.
CASSLEAGLLPAFF
TGTGCCAGCAGCTTAGAGGCAGGACTCCTCCCAGCTTTCTTT
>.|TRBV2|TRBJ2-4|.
CASGGIKGRSRNIQYF
TGTGCCAGCGGGGGGATAAAGGGGCGTTCTAGAAACATTCAGTACTTC
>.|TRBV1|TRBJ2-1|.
CTSSHPKAQGEQFF
TGCACCAGCAGCCATCCCAAAGCACAGGGTGAGCAGTTCTTC
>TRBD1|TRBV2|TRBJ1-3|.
CASSGLDRRLGNTIYF
TGTGCCAGCAGTGGCCTGGACAGGCGCCTTGGAAACACCATATATTTT
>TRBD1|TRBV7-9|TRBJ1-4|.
CASSLGDREAEKLFF
TGTGCCAGCAGCTTAGGGGACAGGGAGGCTGAAAAACTGTTTTTT
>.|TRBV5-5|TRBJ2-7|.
CASSLAGRYEQYF
TGTGCCAGCAGCTTGGCAGGGAGGTACGAGCAGTACTTC
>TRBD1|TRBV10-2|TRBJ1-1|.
CASSFPGTGGTPREAFF
TGCGCCAGCAGCTTCCCCGGGACAGGGGGAACCCCTCGCGAAGCTTTCTTT
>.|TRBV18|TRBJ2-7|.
CASSPSASSGAGEQYF
TGTGCCAGCTCCCCCTCTGCGTCATCCGGGGCGGGGGAGCAGTACTTC
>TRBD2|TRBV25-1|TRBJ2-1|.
CASSEREVIDHQFF
TGTGCCAGCAGTGAGCGGGAGGTCATAGACCACCAGTTCTTC
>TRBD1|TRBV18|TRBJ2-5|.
CASSRGTGQETQYF
TGTGCCAGCTCACGGGGGACAGGGCAAGAGACCCAGTACTTC
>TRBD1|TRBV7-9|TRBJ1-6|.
CASSAQGEMGPLHF
TGTGCCAGCAGCGCACAGGGGGAAATGGGACCCCTCCACTTT
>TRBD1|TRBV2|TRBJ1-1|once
CASRGTGVTEAFF
TGTGCCAGCAGGGGGACAGGGGTTACTGAAGCTTTCTTT
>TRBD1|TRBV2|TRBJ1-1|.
CASSARQGLTEAFF
TGTGCCAGCAGTGCGCGACAGGGGTTAACTGAAGCTTTCTTT
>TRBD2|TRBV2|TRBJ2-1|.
CASSGLAGAYNEQFF
TGTGCCAGCAGCGGACTAGCTGGGGCCTACAATGAGCAGTTCTTC
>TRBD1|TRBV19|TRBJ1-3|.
CASSVDRGHITGNTIYF
TGTGCCAGTAGTGTCGACAGGGGGCACATCACTGGAAACACCATATATTTT
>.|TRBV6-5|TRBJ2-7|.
CASRLDGTYEQYF
TGTGCCAGCAGGCTAGATGGAACATACGAGCAGTACTTC
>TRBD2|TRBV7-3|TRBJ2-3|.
CASSQATGGLDTQYF
TGTGCCAGCAGTCAAGCGACGGGAGGGCTGGATACGCAGTATTTT
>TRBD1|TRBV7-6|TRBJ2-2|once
CASRRDSPNTGELFF
TGTGCCAGCAGGAGGGACAGTCCGAACACCGGGGAGCTGTTTTTT
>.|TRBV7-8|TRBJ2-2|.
CASSSQGQGGTGELFF
TGTGCCAGCAGCTCCCAAGGACAAGGGGGCACCGGGGAGCTGTTTTTT
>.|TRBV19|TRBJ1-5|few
CASSFFQGQDGNQPQHF
TGTGCCAGTAGTTTTTTCCAGGGACAAGATGGCAATCAGCCCCAGCATTTT
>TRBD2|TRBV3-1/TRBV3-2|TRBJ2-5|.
CASSQASGGETQYF
TGTGCCAGCAGCCAAGCTAGCGGGGGGGAGACCCAGTACTTC
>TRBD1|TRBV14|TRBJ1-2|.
CASSQDRAGYGYTF
TGTGCCAGCAGCCAGGACAGGGCGGGCTATGGCTACACCTTC
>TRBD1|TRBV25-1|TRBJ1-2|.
CASSLTGGAKGNYGYTF
TGTGCCAGCAGTTTAACAGGGGGCGCTAAGGGTAACTATGGCTACACCTTC
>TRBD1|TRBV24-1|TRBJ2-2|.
CATSDPGQGGAGELFF
TGTGCCACCAGTGACCCGGGACAGGGGGGTGCCGGGGAGCTGTTTTTT
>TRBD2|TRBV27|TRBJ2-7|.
CASSPLGVAGATYEQYF
TGTGCCAGCAGTCCACTTGGGGTAGCGGGGGCCACCTACGAGCAGTACTTC
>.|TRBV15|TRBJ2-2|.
CATTQGGNTGELFF
TGTGCCACCACCCAGGGGGGCAACACCGGGGAGCTGTTTTTT
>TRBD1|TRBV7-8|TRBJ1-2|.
CASSQFTGAANYGYTF
TGTGCCAGCAGTCAATTTACAGGGGCGGCGAACTATGGCTACACCTTC
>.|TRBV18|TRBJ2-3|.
CASSRAADTQYF
TGTGCCAGCTCACGGGCAGCAGATACGCAGTATTTT
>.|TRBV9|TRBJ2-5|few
CASSVGAGEQETQYF
TGTGCCAGCAGCGTAGGGGCTGGGGAGCAAGAGACCCAGTACTTC
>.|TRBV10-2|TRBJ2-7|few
CAWKRTAYEQYF
TGCGCCTGGAAGCGGACTGCCTACGAGCAGTACTTC
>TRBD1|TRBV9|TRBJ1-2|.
CASSVDPGQGGYGYTF
TGTGCCAGCAGCGTAGATCCGGGACAGGGAGGATATGGCTACACCTTC
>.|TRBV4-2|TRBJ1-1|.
CASSLDSNTEAFF
TGTGCCAGCAGCCTTGACAGTAATACTGAAGCTTTCTTT
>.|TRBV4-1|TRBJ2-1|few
CASSQDVVSNEQFF
TGCGCCAGCAGCCAAGATGTAGTTAGCAATGAGCAGTTCTTC
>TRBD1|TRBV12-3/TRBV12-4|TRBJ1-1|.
CASSRQGFGEAFF
TGTGCCAGCAGTCGACAGGGATTTGGTGAAGCTTTCTTT
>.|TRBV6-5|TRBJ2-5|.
CASSYSNRVETQYF
TGTGCCAGCAGTTACTCCAACAGGGTAGAGACCCAGTACTTC
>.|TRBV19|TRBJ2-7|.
CASSNPQSVMYEQYF
TGTGCCAGTAGTAACCCCCAGAGCGTTATGTACGAGCAGTACTTC
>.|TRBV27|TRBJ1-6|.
CASSRSSPLHF
TGTGCCAGCAGCCGTAGTTCACCCCTCCACTTT
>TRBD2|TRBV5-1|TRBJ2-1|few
CASSRTSGTYEQFF
TGCGCCAGCAGCCGGACTAGCGGGACATATGAGCAGTTCTTC